This TCR beta chain was captured by sequencing in a study of T cells in Graves' hyperthyroidism and ophthalmopathy. The overall study: Peripheral blood was obtained at initial diagnosis, preceding any treatment.

Ten or more counts support this clonotype. The ends lost 10 bases at V and 4 bases at J; junction bases unmatched: 13. Germline CDR1 ENHRY, CDR2 SYGVKD. The CDR3 sequence is 15 residues long. Uncontrolled infection, other autoimmune disease, pregnancy or lactation barred patients from enrollment. From RNA transcripts, TCR beta CDR3 regions were amplified. Carried out on the TCR CDR3, a first-round RT-PCR used the HTBI primer set. TCRdb reprocessed the multiplex PCR reads via MiXCR and lists one record per CDR3 protein. There are some 440,000 distinct CDR3 sequences in the sample; around 16% occur only once, and 7.7% lies in the top ten.

The specimen sequenced was blood. The sequence was obtained from a woman under 30 with Graves' hyperthyroidism. This chain joins TRBV10-3 and TRBJ1-1; 9 bases align to TRBD1. The CDR3 is CATHGTGKSATEAFF. Written as DNA, the CDR3 is TGTGCCACCCACGGGACAGGGAAGAGTGCCACTGAAGCTTTCTTT.